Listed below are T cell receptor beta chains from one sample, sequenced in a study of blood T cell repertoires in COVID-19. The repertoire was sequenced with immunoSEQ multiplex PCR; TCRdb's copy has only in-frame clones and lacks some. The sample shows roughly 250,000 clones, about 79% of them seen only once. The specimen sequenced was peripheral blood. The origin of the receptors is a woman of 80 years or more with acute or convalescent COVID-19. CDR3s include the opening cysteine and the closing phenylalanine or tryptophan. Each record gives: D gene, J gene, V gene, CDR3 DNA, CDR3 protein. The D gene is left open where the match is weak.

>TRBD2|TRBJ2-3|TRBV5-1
TGCGCCAGCAGCTTGGTGGCTAGCGGGGGGGGAGCAGATACGCAGTATTTT
CASSLVASGGGADTQYF
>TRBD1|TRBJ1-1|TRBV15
TGTGCCACCAGCGGCCCGGGACAGGGGGCTCTGTACACTGAAGCTTTCTTT
CATSGPGQGALYTEAFF
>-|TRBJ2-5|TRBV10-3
TGTGCCATCAGTGAGCGGCAGGTGGGGGGGGGCGAGGAGACCCAGTACTTC
CAISERQVGGGEETQYF
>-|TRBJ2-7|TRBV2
TGTGCCAGCAGCTTCGCCGGCGGTCCCTACGAGCAGTACTTC
CASSFAGGPYEQYF
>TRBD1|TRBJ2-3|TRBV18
TGTGCCAGCTCACTAGGGACAGCAGATACGCAGTATTTT
CASSLGTADTQYF
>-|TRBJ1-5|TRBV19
TGTGCCAGTAGTATAGATAGGGCCGGGAATAGCAATCAGCCCCAGCATTTT
CASSIDRAGNSNQPQHF
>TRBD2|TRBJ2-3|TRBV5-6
TGTGCCAGCAGCTTCTCAGGCGGGGGGCTTGGCACAGATACGCAGTATTTT
CASSFSGGGLGTDTQYF
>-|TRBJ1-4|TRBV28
TGTGCCAGCAGTTTGGTACGAGGAAAACTGTTTTTT
CASSLVRGKLFF
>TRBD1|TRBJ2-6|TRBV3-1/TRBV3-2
TGTGCCAGCAGCCAAGTCTGGGGACAGGGTGCTGGGGCCAACGTCCTGACTTTC
CASSQVWGQGAGANVLTF
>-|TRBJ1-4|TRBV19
TGTGCCAGTAGTACCAGGGGACGAGAAAAACTGTTTTTT
CASSTRGREKLFF
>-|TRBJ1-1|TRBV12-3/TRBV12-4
TGTGCCAGCATCCGAGACGTAGCGGGGGCGGCTTTCTTT
CASIRDVAGAAFF
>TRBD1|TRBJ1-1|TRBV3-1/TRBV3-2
TGTGCCAGCAGCCAAGGACAGGGTGGGAGAGGCACTGAAGCTTTCTTT
CASSQGQGGRGTEAFF
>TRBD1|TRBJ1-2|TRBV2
TGTGCCAGCAAGAGGGGTGCAGGGGGCAACTATGGCTACACCTTC
CASKRGAGGNYGYTF